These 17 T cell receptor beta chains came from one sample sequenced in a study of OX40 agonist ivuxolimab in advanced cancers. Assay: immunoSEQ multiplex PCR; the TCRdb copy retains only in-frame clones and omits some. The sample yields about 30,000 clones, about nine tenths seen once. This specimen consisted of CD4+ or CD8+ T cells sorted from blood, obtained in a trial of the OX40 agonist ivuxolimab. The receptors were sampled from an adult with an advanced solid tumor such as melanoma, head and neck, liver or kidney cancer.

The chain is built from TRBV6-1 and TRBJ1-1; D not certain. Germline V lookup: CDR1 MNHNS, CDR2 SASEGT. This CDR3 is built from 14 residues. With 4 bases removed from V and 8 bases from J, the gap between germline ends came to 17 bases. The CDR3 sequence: CASSAPTWGEEAFF. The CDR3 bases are TGTGCCAGCAGTGCCCCGACATGGGGAGAGGAAGCTTTCTTT.

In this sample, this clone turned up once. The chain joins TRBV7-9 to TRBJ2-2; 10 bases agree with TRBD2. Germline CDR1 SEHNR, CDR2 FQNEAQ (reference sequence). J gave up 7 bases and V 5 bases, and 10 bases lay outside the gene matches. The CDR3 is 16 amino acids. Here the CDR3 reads CASSIISGRALGELFF. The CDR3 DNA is TGTGCCAGCAGCATTATCAGCGGGAGGGCCCTCGGGGAGCTGTTTTTT.

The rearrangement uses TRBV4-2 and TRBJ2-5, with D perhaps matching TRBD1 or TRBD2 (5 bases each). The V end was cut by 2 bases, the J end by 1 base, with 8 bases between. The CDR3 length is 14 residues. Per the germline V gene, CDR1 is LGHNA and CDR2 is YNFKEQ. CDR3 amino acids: CASSQLRGQETQYF. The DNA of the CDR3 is TGTGCCAGCAGCCAACTGAGGGGCCAAGAGACCCAGTACTTC.

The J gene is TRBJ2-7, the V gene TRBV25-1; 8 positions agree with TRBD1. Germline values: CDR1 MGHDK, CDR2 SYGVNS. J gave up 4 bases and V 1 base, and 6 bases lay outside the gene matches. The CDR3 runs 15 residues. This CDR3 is CASSEFGQGAYEQYF. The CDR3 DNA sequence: TGTGCCAGCAGTGAATTTGGACAGGGAGCGTACGAGCAGTACTTC.

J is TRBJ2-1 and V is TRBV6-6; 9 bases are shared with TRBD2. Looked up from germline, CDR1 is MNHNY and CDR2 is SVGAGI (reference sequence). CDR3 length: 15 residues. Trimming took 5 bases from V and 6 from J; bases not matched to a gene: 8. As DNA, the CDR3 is TGTGCCAGCAGTAGTAGCGGGAGTAAGGGCAATGAGCAGTTCTTC. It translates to CASSSSGSKGNEQFF.

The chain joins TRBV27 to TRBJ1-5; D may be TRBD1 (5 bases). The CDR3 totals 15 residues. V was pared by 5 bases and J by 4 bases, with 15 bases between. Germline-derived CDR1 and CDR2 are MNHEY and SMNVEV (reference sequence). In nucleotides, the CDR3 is TGTGCCAGCAGTCCCCTGGGGGGAATAAATCAGCCCCAGCATTTT. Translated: CASSPLGGINQPQHF.

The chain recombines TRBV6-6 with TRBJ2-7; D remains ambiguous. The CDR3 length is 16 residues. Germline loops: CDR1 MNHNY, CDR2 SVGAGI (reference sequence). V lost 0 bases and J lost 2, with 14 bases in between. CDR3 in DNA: TGTGCCAGCAGTTACTCGAAGTTACTACCAACCTACGAGCAGTACTTC. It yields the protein CASSYSKLLPTYEQYF.

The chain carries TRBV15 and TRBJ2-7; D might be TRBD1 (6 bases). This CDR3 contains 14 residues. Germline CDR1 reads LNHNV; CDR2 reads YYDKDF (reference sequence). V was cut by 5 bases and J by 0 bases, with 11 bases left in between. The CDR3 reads CATSARQVSYEQYF. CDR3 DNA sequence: TGTGCCACCAGCGCGCGACAGGTCTCCTACGAGCAGTACTTC. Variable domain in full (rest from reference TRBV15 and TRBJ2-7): DAMVIQNPRYQVTQFGKPVTLSCSQTLNHNVMYWYQQKSSQAPKLLFHYYDKDFNNEADTPDNFQSRRPNTSFCFLDIRSPGLGDTAMYLCATSARQVSYEQYFGPGTRLTVT.

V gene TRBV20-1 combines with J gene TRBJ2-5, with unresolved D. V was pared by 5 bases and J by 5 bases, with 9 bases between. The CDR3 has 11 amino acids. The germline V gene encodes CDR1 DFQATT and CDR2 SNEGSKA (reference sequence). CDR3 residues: CSARHGETQYF. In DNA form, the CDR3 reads TGCAGTGCTCGCCACGGGGAGACCCAGTACTTC.

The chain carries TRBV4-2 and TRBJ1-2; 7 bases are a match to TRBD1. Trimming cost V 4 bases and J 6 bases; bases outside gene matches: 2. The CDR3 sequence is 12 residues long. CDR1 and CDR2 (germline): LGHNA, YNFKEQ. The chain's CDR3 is CASSLQGDGYTF. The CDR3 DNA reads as TGTGCCAGCAGCCTCCAGGGGGATGGCTACACCTTC.

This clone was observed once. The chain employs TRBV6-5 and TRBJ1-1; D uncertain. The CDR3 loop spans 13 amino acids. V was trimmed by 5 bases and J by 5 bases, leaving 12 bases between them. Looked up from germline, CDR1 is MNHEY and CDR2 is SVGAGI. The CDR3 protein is CASSPSRWTEAFF. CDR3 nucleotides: TGTGCCAGCAGTCCCTCTCGGTGGACTGAAGCTTTCTTT.

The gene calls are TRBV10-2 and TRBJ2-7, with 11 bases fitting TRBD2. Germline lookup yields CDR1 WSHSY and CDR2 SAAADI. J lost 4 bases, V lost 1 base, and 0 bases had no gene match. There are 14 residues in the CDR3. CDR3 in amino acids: CASSEWTSGYEQYF. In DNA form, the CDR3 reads TGCGCCAGCAGTGAGTGGACTAGCGGGTACGAGCAGTACTTC.

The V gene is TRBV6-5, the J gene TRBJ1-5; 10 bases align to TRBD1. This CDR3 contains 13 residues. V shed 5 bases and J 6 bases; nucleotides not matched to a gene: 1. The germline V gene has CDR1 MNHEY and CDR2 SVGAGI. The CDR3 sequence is CASSRQGAQPQHF. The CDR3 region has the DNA TGTGCCAGCAGTCGACAGGGGGCTCAGCCCCAGCATTTT.

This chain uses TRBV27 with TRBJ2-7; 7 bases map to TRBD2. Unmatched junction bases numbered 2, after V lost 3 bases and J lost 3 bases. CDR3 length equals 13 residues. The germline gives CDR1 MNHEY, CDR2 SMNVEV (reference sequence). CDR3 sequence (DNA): TGTGCCAGCAGTTTCGGGACTAACTACGAGCAGTACTTC. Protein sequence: CASSFGTNYEQYF.

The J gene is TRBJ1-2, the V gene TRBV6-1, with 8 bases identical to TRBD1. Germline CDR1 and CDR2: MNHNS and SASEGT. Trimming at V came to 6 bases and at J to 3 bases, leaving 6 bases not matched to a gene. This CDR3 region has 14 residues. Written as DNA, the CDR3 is TGTGCCAGCAGAGAGACAGGGGTCGACTATGGCTACACCTTC. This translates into CASRETGVDYGYTF.

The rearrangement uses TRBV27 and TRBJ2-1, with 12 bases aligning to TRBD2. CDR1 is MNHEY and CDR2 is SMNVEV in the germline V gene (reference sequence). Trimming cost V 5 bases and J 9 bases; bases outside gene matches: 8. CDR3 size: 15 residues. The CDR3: CASSPGTSGLSEQFF. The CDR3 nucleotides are TGTGCCAGCAGTCCAGGGACTAGCGGGTTGAGTGAGCAGTTCTTC.

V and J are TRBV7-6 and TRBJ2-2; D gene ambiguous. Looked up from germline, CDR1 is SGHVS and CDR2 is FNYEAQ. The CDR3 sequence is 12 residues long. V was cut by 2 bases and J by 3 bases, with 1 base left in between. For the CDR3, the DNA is TGTGCCAGCAGCTTATACACCGGGGAGCTGTTTTTT. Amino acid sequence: CASSLYTGELFF.